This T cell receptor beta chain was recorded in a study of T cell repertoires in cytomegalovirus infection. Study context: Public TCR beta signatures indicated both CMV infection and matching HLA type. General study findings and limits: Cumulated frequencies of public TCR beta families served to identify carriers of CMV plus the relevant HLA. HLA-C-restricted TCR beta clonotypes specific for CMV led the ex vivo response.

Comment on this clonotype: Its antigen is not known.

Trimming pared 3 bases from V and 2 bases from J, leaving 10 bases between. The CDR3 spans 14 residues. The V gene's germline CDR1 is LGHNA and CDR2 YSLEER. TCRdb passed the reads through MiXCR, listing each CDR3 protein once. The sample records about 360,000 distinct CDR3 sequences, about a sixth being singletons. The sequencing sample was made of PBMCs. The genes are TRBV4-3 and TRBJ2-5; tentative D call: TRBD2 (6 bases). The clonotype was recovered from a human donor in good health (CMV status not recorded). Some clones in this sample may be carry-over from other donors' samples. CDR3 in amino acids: CASSQEGRQETQYF. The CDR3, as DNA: TGCGCCAGCAGCCAGGAGGGCCGACAAGAGACCCAGTACTTC.